This TCR beta chain derives from a study of CD8 T cells in Susac syndrome. Roughly 0.45 to 1 ug RNA was reverse transcribed with random hexamers. Using its own MiXCR run on the immunoSEQ multiplex PCR reads, TCRdb lists one record per CDR3 protein. The repertoire holds about 150,000 distinct CDR3 sequences, with roughly 96% as singletons. Blood CD8+ and CD4+ T cells underwent high-throughput TCR beta sequencing. The multiple sclerosis control group comprised treatment-naive patients with stable or active relapsing-remitting disease. Negative isolation yielded CD8+ and CD4+ T cells; FACS enriched TEMRA cells. With V trimmed by 4 bases and J by 1 base, 11 bases remained unmatched. The CDR3 spans 18 residues. Germline-derived CDR1 and CDR2 are SGHRS and YFSETQ.

The sample taken for sequencing was CD8+ T cells from PBMCs. This TCR derives from a human donor with multiple sclerosis. The chain carries TRBV5-1 and TRBJ1-1; 12 bases match TRBD1. The CDR3 bases are TGCGCCAGCAGCCCCCCTCACGGGACAGGGGGCGCGAACACTGAAGCTTTCTTT. Encoded protein: CASSPPHGTGGANTEAFF.